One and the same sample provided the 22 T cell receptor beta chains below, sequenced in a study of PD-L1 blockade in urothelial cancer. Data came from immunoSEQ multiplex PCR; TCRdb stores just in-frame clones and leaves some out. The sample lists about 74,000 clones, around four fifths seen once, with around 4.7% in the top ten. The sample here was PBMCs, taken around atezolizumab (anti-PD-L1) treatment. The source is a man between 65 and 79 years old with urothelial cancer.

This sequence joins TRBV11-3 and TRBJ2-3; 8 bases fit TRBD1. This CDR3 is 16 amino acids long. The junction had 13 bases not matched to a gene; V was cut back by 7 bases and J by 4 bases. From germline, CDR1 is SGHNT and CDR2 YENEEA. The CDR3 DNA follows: TGTGCCAGCATCACACAGGGGGGCGACGGGGCAGATACGCAGTATTTT. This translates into CASITQGGDGADTQYF.

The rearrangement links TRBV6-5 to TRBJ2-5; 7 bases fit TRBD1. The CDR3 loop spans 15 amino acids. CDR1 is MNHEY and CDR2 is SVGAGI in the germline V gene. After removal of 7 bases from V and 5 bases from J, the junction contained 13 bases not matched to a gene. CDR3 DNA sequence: TGTGCCAGCACCCTAACGGACAGGAGAGGGGAGACCCAGTACTTC. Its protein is CASTLTDRRGETQYF.

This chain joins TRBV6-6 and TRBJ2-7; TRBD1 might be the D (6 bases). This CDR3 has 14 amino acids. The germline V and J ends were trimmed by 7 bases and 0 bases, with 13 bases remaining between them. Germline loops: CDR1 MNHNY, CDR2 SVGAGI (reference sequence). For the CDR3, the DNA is TGTGCCAGCATGGGGACAACCTTCTCCTACGAGCAGTACTTC. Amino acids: CASMGTTFSYEQYF.

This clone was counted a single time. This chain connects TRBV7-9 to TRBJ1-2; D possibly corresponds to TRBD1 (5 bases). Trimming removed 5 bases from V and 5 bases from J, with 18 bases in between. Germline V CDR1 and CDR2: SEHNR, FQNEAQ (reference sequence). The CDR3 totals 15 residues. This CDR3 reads CASSLGEGSGYGYTF. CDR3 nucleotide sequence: TGTGCCAGCAGCCTAGGGGAGGGGTCGGGGTATGGCTACACCTTC.

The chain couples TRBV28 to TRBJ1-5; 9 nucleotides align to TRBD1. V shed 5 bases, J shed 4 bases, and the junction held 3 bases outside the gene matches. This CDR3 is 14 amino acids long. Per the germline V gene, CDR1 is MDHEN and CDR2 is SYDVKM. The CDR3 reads CASSPGTGNQPQHF. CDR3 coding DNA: TGTGCCAGCAGTCCTGGGACAGGGAATCAGCCCCAGCATTTT.

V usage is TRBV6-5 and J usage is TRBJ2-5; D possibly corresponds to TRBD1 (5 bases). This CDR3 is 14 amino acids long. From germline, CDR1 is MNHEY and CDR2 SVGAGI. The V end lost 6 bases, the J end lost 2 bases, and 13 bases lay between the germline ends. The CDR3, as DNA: TGTGCCAGCAGGACAGCACAAAATCAAGAGACCCAGTACTTC. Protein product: CASRTAQNQETQYF.

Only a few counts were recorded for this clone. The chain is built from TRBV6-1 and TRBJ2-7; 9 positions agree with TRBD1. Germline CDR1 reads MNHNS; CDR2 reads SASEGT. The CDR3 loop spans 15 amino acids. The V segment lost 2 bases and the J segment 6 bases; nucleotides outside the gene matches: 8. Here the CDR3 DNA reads TGTGCCAGCAGTGAAAGGGGTTCGACAGGGGGCGAGCAGTACTTC. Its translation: CASSERGSTGGEQYF.

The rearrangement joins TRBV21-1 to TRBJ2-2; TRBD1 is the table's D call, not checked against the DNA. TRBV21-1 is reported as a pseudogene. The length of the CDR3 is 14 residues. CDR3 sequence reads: CASSRDKNTGELFF. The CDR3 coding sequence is TGTGCCAGCAGCAGGGACAAGAACACCGGGGAGCTGTTTTTT.

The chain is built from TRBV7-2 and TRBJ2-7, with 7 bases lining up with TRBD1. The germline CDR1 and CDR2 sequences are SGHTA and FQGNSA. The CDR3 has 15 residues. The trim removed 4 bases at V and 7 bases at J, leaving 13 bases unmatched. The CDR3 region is CASSYRGAGSKEQYF. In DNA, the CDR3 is TGTGCCAGCAGCTACAGGGGCGCCGGGTCTAAAGAGCAGTACTTC.

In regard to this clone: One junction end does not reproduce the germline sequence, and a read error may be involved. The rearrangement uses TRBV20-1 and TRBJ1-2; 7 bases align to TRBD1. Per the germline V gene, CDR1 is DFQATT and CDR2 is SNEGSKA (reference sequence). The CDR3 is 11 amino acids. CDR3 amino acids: CSARRGTAAIF. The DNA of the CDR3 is TGCAGTGCCAGGCGAGGGACAGCCGCGATCTTC.

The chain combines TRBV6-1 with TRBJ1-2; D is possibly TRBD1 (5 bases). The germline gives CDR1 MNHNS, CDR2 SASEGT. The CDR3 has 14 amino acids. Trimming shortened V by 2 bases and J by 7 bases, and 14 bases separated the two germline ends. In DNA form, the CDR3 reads TGTGCCAGCAGTGAATTGGGGGGACTGCTTGGCTACACCTTC. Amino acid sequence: CASSELGGLLGYTF.

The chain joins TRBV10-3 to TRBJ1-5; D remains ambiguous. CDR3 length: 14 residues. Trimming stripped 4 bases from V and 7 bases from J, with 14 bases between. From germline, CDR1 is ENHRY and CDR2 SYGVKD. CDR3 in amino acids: CAISAGVRGQPQHF. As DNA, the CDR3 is TGTGCCATCAGTGCCGGGGTACGCGGCCAGCCCCAGCATTTT.

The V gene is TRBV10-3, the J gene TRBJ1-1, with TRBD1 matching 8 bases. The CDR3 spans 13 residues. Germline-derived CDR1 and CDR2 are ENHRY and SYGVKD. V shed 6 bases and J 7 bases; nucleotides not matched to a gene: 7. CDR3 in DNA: TGTGCCATCAGAAAGGACAGGGAAGGTGAAGCTTTCTTT. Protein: CAIRKDREGEAFF.

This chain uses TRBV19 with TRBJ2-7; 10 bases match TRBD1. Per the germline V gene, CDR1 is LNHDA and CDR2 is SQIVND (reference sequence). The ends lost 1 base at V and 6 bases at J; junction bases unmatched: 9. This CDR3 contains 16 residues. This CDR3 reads CASSIAGTGVRGEQYF. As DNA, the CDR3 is TGTGCCAGTAGTATAGCCGGGACAGGGGTGCGAGGCGAGCAGTACTTC.

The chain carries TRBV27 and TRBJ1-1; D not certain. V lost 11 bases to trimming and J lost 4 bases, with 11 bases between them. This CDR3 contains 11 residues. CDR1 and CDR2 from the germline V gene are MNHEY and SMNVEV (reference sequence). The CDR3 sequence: CASGGFTEAFF. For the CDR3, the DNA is TGTGCCTCGGGAGGATTCACTGAAGCTTTCTTT.

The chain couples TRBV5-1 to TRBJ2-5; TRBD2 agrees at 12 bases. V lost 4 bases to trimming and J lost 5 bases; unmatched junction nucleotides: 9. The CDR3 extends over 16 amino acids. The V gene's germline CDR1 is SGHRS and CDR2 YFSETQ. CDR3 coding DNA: TGCGCCAGCAGCCCCCAACTAGCGGGAGGAAGGGAGACCCAGTACTTC. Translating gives CASSPQLAGGRETQYF.

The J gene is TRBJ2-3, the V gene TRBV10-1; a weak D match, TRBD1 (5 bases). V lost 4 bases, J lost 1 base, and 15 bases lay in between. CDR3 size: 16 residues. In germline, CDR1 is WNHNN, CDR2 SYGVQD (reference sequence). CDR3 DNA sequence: TGCGCCAGCAGTGTGTCGCATTTAGGGGGCACAGATACGCAGTATTTT. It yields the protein CASSVSHLGGTDTQYF.

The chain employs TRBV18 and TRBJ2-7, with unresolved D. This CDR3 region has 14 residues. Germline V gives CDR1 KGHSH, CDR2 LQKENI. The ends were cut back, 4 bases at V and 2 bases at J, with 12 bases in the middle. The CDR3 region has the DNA TGTGCCAGCTCACTCACCGTTCCTACCTACGAGCAGTACTTC. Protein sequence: CASSLTVPTYEQYF.

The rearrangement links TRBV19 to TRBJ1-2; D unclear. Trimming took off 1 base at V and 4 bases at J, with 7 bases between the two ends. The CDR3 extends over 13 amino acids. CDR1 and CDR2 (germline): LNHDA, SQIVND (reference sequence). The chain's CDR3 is CASSIVGPYGYTF. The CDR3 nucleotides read TGTGCCAGTAGTATAGTTGGGCCCTATGGCTACACCTTC.

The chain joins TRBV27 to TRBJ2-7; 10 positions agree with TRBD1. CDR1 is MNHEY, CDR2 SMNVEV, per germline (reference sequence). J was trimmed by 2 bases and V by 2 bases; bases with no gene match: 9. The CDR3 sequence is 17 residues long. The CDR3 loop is CASSLAGTGAPTYEQYF. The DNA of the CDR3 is TGTGCCAGCAGTTTAGCCGGGACAGGGGCCCCTACCTACGAGCAGTACTTC.

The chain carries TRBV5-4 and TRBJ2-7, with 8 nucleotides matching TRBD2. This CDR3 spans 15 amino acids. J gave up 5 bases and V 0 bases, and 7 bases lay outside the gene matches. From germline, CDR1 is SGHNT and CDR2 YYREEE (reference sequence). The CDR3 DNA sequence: TGTGCCAGCAGCTTGGTGGGACTAGGGGCGCACGAGCAGTACTTC. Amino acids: CASSLVGLGAHEQYF.

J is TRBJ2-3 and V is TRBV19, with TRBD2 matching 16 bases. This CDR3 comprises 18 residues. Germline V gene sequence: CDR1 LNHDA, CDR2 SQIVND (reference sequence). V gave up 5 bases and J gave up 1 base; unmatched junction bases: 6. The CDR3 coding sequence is TGTGCCAGTAGTCTTCCGGGACTAGCGGGAGGGCGCACAGATACGCAGTATTTT. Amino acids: CASSLPGLAGGRTDTQYF.